This T cell receptor (beta chain) was obtained from a study of beta chain features in type 1 diabetes (dated by TCRdb to 2017 to 2018). Describing the broader study: Patients and healthy donors did not differ in mean age, gender distribution, total cell number or subset yield. Naive and central memory subsets were obtained from all 30 or so donors, but regulatory and stem cell-like memory subsets were isolated from only 8 patients and 8 healthy donors. In the study, TCRB repertoires of sorted circulating CD4+ T cell subsets from recently diagnosed type 1 diabetes patients were compared with those of matched healthy donors. A total of just under 110,000,000 sorted cells were examined across all samples, and RNA yield correlated strongly with the number of cells per subset.

The High Capacity cDNA Reverse Transcription Kit was used to reverse transcribe all of the isolated RNA, meaning that expressed TCRB transcripts were what got sequenced. Deep immunoSEQ sequencing was applied to naive, central memory and regulatory T cell samples, giving an average of approximately 4 million total reads per sample. Sorted cells were lysed in RLT buffer, and RNA was extracted using DNase-treated RNeasy Micro or Mini kits according to cell number. Each cell subset was processed separately to prevent cross-contamination, with patient and healthy donor samples processed together. Using the immunoSEQ multiplex PCR, TCRB sequences were amplified from cDNA into 87-bp fragments spanning the CDR3 region. Sequencing of the amplicons was done on the Illumina HiSeq platform. The source study handled its data this way. PCR bias was computationally corrected using synthetic template baselines, reads within Hamming distance 2 were collapsed, and singletons that could not be merged were discarded. By aligning reads against IMGT, V, D and J genes, CDR3 length, and insertions or deletions at six rearrangement sites were assigned. Within each subset, clonotype counts were normalized to sorted cell number, and only after that were true diversity and Gini coefficients computed with the tcR R package. The overlap coefficient, calculated on TCRB nucleotide sequences, was used to measure repertoire sharing. TCRdb obtained this table from immuneACCESS and retained in-frame rearrangements with V and J assigned. These tables miss some clones; where compared with another copy, unresolved V genes account for less than half of the shortfall, and the remainder is unexplained. That table supplies the V and J calls and clone size; D and trimming were determined from the DNA. The sample has around 300,000 clones on record, approximately 8% of them singletons. Of the sample, approximately 0.99% falls within the top ten clones.

Each donor gave one peripheral blood draw, about 110 mL on average, collected into heparinised tubes. Using a panel that included CD45RO, CCR7, CD25, CD127, CD95 and CD27, naive, central memory, regulatory and stem cell-like memory CD4+ T cells were sorted on a BD FACSAria II. Every sorted population had a purity above 98%. PBMCs were separated immediately by Lymphoprep density gradient centrifugation and were stained directly, without being cultured. So that batch effects would be minimized, each experiment stained and sorted samples in pairs, pairing one healthy donor with one patient. Worth noting for this clone: Its antigen target is currently unknown. There are no base qualities to consult, and no much larger clone falls within one base.

Overall results and qualifications from the work: Because the HLA sub-analyses included only small numbers of individuals, any influence of HLA type on TCRB rearrangement was left unresolved. Type 1 diabetes patients showed a moderate but significant shortening of TCRB CDR3 length in all four CD4+ subsets. Shorter templates might have been favored by PCR, but patient and control samples were amplified and corrected together, so both groups would have been affected equally by any skew. Patients with type 1 diabetes made fewer insertions and deleted more nucleotides at VDJ recombination sites, implying thymic rearrangement abnormalities. Naive, central memory and regulatory TCRB repertoires appeared to be more similar among patients than among healthy donors. Sequencing cDNA rather than genomic DNA could over-represent highly expressing activated cells, although activation and CD3 levels did not differ between groups.

Sequenced material: central memory CD4+ T cells from blood. This sequence was found in a woman aged 18-35 years in good health.

The CDR3 protein sequence reads: CASSLYTPSNTEAFF. The DNA is as follows: TGTGCCAGCAGCCTCTATACTCCGTCGAACACTGAAGCTTTCTTT. In this chain, TRBV4-2 is recombined with TRBJ1-1, with the D gene too uncertain to name. There are 15 amino acids in the CDR3, from cysteine to phenylalanine inclusive. CDR3 DNA only is kept here, 45 bases in frame from base 1. The germline V gene encodes CDR1 LGHNA and CDR2 YNFKEQ. The germline ends are 13 bases apart after V is trimmed by 4 bases and J by 1 base.